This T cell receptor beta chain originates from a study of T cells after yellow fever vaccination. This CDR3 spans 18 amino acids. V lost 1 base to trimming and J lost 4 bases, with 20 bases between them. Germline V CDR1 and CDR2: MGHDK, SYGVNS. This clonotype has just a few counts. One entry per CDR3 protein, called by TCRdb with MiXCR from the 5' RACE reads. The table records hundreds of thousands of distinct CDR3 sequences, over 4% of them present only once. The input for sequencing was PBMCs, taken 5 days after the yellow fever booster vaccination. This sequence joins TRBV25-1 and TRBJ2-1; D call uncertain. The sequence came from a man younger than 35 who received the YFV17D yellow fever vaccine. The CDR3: CASSESRFELKLYNEQFF. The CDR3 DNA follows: TGTGCCAGCAGTGAATCTAGGTTCGAGTTAAAGCTATACAATGAGCAGTTCTTC.